This T cell receptor beta chain appears in the sequencing data of a study of somatic mutations in cytotoxic T cells in rheumatoid arthritis. Overall study context: The authors flow-sorted some V beta antibody-stained T-cell populations at nearly 100% purity, including V beta1+ cells that they sequenced for TCRB. Whole-study findings and limits: For about an eighth of the roughly 60 patients, a single CD8+ clone accounted for more than 20% of CD8+ cells.

Clones were read by immunoSEQ multiplex PCR, and TCRdb kept only the in-frame ones, dropping some. The sample consists of 3,000 to 4,500 clones, 70% to 75% of them appearing once. This clone was counted only a few times. The antigen remains unidentified. Deletions cut 7 bases from V and 6 bases from J, with 10 bases between. The CDR3 runs to 11 residues. Germline CDR1 and CDR2: MNHNS and SASEGT. This chain joins TRBV6-1 and TRBJ2-7, with D tentatively TRBD1 or TRBD2 (6 bases each). Source material: CD8+ T cells sorted from blood. This TCR derives from an adult with rheumatoid arthritis. The chain's CDR3 is CASIGGFEQYF. DNA for the CDR3: TGTGCCAGCATAGGGGGGTTCGAGCAGTACTTC.